These 21 T cell receptor beta chains share one sample of origin, sequenced in a study of T cells in Graves' hyperthyroidism and ophthalmopathy. From RNA transcripts, TCR beta CDR3 regions were amplified. Initially, a first-round RT-PCR of the TCR CDR3 employed the HTBI primer set. TCRdb redid the calling of the multiplex PCR reads with MiXCR, one entry per CDR3 protein. The sample has 500,000 to 750,000 distinct CDR3 sequences; around 46% are singletons. Sample: peripheral blood or thyroid tissue (not recorded which). Every receptor here comes from a woman aged 18-29 years with Graves' hyperthyroidism.

The chain employs TRBV27 and TRBJ1-5, with D unclear. CDR1 and CDR2 from the germline V gene are MNHEY and SMNVEV (reference sequence). This CDR3 comprises 14 residues. Trimming stripped 2 bases from V and 3 bases from J, with 8 bases between. CDR3 protein: CASSLMGSNQPQHF. The DNA of the CDR3 is TGTGCCAGCAGTTTAATGGGCTCCAATCAGCCCCAGCATTTT.

On this clonotype itself: The junction differs from germline at one of its ends, possibly a read error. V gene TRBV29-1 combines with J gene TRBJ2-6; no clear D. Germline CDR1 and CDR2: SQVTM and ANQGSEA. The CDR3 loop spans 10 amino acids. The CDR3 nucleotides are TGCAGCGTTGTCAGAGAGACTGAAGCTTTC. Translated: CSVVRETEAF.

The table lists this clonotype with many counts. The chain is built from TRBV6-2 or TRBV6-3 and TRBJ1-2; no clear D. Germline CDR1 and CDR2: MNHEY and SVGEGT. The CDR3 runs to 13 residues. V was trimmed by 0 bases and J by 3 bases, leaving 5 bases between them. In DNA form, the CDR3 reads TGTGCCAGCAGTTACTCTGGGGACTATGGCTACACCTTC. Protein: CASSYSGDYGYTF.

In its sample, this clonotype was seen many times. A read error may account for a junction end that differs from germline. The chain couples TRBV11-3 to TRBJ1-1, with D perhaps TRBD1 (5 bases). The length of the CDR3 is 11 residues. Germline CDR1 is SGHNT and CDR2 is YENEEA. The DNA of the CDR3 is TGTGCCAGCAGCTTATCGGGGACCGCGGTTTTT. Translated: CASSLSGTAVF.

This clonotype was observed many times. V is TRBV2 and J is TRBJ1-2; D ambiguous. Germline CDR1 reads SNHLY; CDR2 reads FYNNEI. This CDR3 region has 12 residues. V lost 6 bases to trimming and J lost 4 bases, with 9 bases between them. CDR3 region: CASRYRSYGYTF. As DNA, the CDR3 is TGTGCCAGCAGATATAGGAGCTATGGCTACACCTTC.

The chain combines TRBV24-1 with TRBJ1-1; 9 nucleotides agree with TRBD1. V shed 5 bases, J shed 0 bases, and the junction held 9 bases outside the gene matches. CDR1 and CDR2 (germline): KGHDR, SFDVKD. This CDR3 is built from 17 residues. CDR3 region: CATSARPDRGLNTEAFF. Written as DNA, the CDR3 is TGTGCCACCAGTGCTAGACCGGACAGGGGCTTGAACACTGAAGCTTTCTTT.

This clonotype was detected a few times. Written as DNA, the CDR3 is TGTGCCTGGAGTGTGGGGCAGTACAAAGAGACCCAGTACTTC. Translating it yields CAWSVGQYKETQYF. The chain joins TRBV30 to TRBJ2-5, with D perhaps TRBD1 (5 bases). V was shortened by 0 bases and J by 3 bases, with 11 bases between the two germline ends. CDR1 is GTSNPN and CDR2 is SVGIG in the germline V gene (reference sequence). The CDR3 runs 14 residues.

The chain combines TRBV7-2 with TRBJ1-5, with D uncertain. Germline-derived CDR1 and CDR2 are SGHTA and FQGNSA. The CDR3 sequence is 12 residues long. V lost 0 bases to trimming and J lost 14 bases, with 11 bases between them. CDR3 sequence: CASSLARVAEHF. Here the CDR3 DNA reads TGTGCCAGCAGCTTAGCGCGGGTGGCCGAGCATTTT.

The CDR3: CASGDRVGEPQHF. The CDR3 DNA reads TGTGCCAGCGGCGACAGGGTGGGTGAACCCCAGCATTTT. The chain is built from TRBV7-2 and TRBJ1-5, with 7 bases aligning to TRBD1. Germline V gene lookup returns CDR1 SGHTA and CDR2 FQGNSA. V shed 8 bases and J 10 bases; nucleotides not matched to a gene: 11. The CDR3 consists of 13 residues.

The chain carries TRBV11-2 and TRBJ2-2; 8 bases are a match to TRBD2. Trimming at V came to 3 bases and at J to 4 bases, leaving 10 bases not matched to a gene. The CDR3 extends over 17 amino acids. Germline V gives CDR1 SGHAT, CDR2 FQNNGV. The CDR3 sequence: CASSFSTHREGTGELFF. The CDR3 coding sequence is TGTGCCAGCAGCTTTTCGACTCACCGGGAGGGCACCGGGGAGCTGTTTTTT. The variable domain in full, completed from reference TRBV11-2 and TRBJ2-2, reads EAGVAQSPRYKIIEKRQSVAFWCNPISGHATLYWYQQILGQGPKLLIQFQNNGVVDDSQLPKDRFSAERLKGVDSTLKIQPAKLEDSAVYLCASSFSTHREGTGELFFGEGSRLTVL.

V and J are TRBV7-9 and TRBJ2-7, with D unresolved. This CDR3 comprises 9 residues. The V end was cut by 5 bases, the J end by 10 bases, with 6 bases between. Germline V gene data show CDR1 as SEHNR and CDR2 as FQNEAQ (reference sequence). CDR3: CASSQGQYF. CDR3 in DNA: TGTGCCAGCAGCCAAGGACAGTACTTC.

This clonotype was picked up many times. This rearrangement joins TRBV29-1 to TRBJ1-2, with a tentative D call TRBD1 (5 bases). V was clipped by 0 bases and J by 3 bases, with 11 bases between them. This CDR3 region has 14 residues. Germline-derived CDR1 and CDR2 are SQVTM and ANQGSEA. The CDR3 spells CSVEDVWGDYGYTF. CDR3 coding DNA: TGCAGCGTTGAAGATGTCTGGGGGGACTATGGCTACACCTTC.

Points on this clonotype: One end of the junction varies from germline; a read error may be responsible. The V call is TRBV7-7, the J call TRBJ1-5, with a weak D call TRBD1 (5 bases). Germline V gene lookup returns CDR1 SSHAT and CDR2 FNYEAQ (reference sequence). The CDR3 has 15 amino acids. The CDR3 loop reads CASSLGLAGDQPQHF. For the CDR3, the DNA is TGTGCTAGCAGCTTGGGACTAGCGGGAGATCAGCCCCAGCATTTT.

The gene calls are TRBV7-2 and TRBJ1-5; no firm D call. Germline V gene lookup returns CDR1 SGHTA and CDR2 FQGNSA. The CDR3 has 19 residues. V shed 0 bases and J shed 2 bases, with 20 bases lying between them. The CDR3 region has the DNA TGTGCCAGCAGCTTAGCACGTCTAGCGGGAGTGGATGGCAATCAGCCCCAGCATTTT. This encodes CASSLARLAGVDGNQPQHF.

This clonotype showed up many times. The chain joins TRBV11-2 to TRBJ1-6; 7 bases are a match to TRBD1. Unmatched junction bases numbered 15, after V lost 5 bases and J lost 11 bases. Germline assignment: CDR1 SGHAT and CDR2 FQNNGV. This CDR3 is built from 16 residues. This CDR3 reads CASSVYRGTLGAPLHF. The CDR3 bases are TGTGCCAGCAGCGTATACAGGGGAACCCTTGGGGCACCCCTCCACTTT.

The chain recombines TRBV7-2 with TRBJ1-6; 8 bases line up with TRBD1. The CDR3 extends over 14 amino acids. V trimming: 6 bases; J trimming: 9 bases; junction bases outside the gene matches: 7. Germline V lookup: CDR1 SGHTA, CDR2 FQGNSA. The CDR3, as DNA: TGTGCCAGCAGAGACGGGGACAGGCCTTCACCCCTCCACTTT. Translated: CASRDGDRPSPLHF. Combining the CDR3 with reference TRBV7-2 and TRBJ1-6 gives the whole variable domain GAGVSQSPSNKVTEKGKDVELRCDPISGHTALYWYRQSLGQGLEFLIYFQGNSAPDKSGLPSDRFSAERTGGSVSTLTIQRTQQEDSAVYLCASRDGDRPSPLHFGNGTRLTVT.

As regards this clonotype: The junction shows a germline mismatch at one end, possibly a read error. The rearrangement joins TRBV19 to TRBJ2-4, with D possibly TRBD1 on 6 matching bases. The CDR3 runs 14 residues. Germline V gene data show CDR1 as LNHDA and CDR2 as SQIVND (reference sequence). CDR3 nucleotides: TGTGCCAGTAGACAGGGCCTAGCCAAAAACATTCAGGACTTC. This gives the protein CASRQGLAKNIQDF.

This clonotype occurred many times. The rearrangement uses TRBV7-2 and TRBJ1-4; D call uncertain. The V gene's germline CDR1 is SGHTA and CDR2 FQGNSA. Trimming removed 2 bases at V and 7 bases at J, with 5 bases between. The length of the CDR3 is 12 residues. This chain's CDR3 is CASSLWSEKLFF. The CDR3 region has the DNA TGTGCCAGCAGCTTATGGAGTGAAAAACTGTTTTTT.

This clonotype was detected ten times or more. This chain connects TRBV7-9 to TRBJ2-7; no firm D call. Germline V gene data show CDR1 as SEHNR and CDR2 as FQNEAQ (reference sequence). Trimming cost V 3 bases and J 6 bases, with 6 bases left between them. The CDR3 length is 11 residues. The CDR3 loop is CASSFLGEQYF. The CDR3 DNA reads as TGTGCCAGCAGCTTCCTTGGCGAGCAGTACTTC. The variable domain in full, with the rest retrieved from reference TRBV7-9 and TRBJ2-7, is DTGVSQNPRHKITKRGQNVTFRCDPISEHNRLYWYRQTLGQGPEFLTYFQNEAQLEKSRLLSDRFSAERPKGSFSTLEIQRTEQGDSAMYLCASSFLGEQYFGPGTRLTVT.

V and J are TRBV29-1 and TRBJ1-1; 7 bases map to TRBD1. The CDR3 has 16 residues. Trimming removed 1 base from V and 3 bases from J; junction bases left unmatched: 11. The germline gives CDR1 SQVTM, CDR2 ANQGSEA. CDR3 in DNA: TGCAGCGTTGAAGGCTCAAACCGACAGGGCGACACTGAAGCTTTCTTT. The encoded protein is CSVEGSNRQGDTEAFF.

This clonotype occurred many times. J is TRBJ1-2 and V is TRBV7-9; D gene uncertain. Germline V gene sequence: CDR1 SEHNR, CDR2 FQNEAQ (reference sequence). V was clipped by 10 bases and J by 6 bases, with 15 bases between them. This CDR3 spans 12 amino acids. CDR3 DNA: TGTGCCACGGGCTGGACTAGCAATGGCTACACCTTC. It is translated as CATGWTSNGYTF.